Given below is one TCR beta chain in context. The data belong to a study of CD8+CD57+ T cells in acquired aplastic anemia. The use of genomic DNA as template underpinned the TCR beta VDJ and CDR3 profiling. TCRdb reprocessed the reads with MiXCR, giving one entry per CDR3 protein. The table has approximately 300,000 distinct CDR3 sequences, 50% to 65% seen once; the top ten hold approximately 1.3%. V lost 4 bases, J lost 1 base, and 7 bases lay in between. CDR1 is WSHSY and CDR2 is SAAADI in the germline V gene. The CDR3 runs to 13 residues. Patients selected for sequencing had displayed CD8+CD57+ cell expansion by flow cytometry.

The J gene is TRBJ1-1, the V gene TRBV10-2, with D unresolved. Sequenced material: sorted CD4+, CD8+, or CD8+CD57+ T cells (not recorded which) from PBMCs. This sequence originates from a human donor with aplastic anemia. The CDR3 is CASSAGKNTEAFF. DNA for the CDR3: TGCGCCAGCAGTGCGGGGAAGAACACTGAAGCTTTCTTT.